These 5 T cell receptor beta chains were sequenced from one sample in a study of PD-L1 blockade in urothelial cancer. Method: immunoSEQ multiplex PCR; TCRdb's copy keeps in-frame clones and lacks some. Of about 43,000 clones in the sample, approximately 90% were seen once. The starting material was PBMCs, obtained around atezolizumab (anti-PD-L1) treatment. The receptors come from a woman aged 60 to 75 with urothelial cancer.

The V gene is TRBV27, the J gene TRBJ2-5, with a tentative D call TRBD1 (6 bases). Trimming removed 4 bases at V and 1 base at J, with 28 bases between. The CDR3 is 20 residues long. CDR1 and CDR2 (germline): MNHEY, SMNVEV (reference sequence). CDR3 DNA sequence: TGTGCCAGCAGTTCCCACTTGGCCCCCACGCTCGACAGGCTCCAAGAGACCCAGTACTTC. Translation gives CASSSHLAPTLDRLQETQYF.

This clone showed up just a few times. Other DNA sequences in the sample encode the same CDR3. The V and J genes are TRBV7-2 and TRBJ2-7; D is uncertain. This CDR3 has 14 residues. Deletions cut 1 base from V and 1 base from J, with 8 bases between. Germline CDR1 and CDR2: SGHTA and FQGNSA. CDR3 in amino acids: CASSLGVSSYEQYF. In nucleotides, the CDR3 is TGTGCCAGCAGCTTAGGTGTCAGTTCCTACGAGCAGTACTTC.

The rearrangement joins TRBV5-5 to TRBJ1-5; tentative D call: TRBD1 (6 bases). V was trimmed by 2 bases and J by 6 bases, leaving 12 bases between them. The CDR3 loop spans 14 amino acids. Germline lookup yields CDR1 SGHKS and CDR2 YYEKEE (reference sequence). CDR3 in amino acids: CASSFGQSSQPQHF. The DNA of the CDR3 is TGTGCCAGCAGCTTCGGACAGTCGAGTCAGCCCCAGCATTTT. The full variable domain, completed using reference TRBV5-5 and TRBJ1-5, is DAGVTQSPTHLIKTRGQQVTLRCSPISGHKSVSWYQQVLGQGPQFIFQYYEKEERGRGNFPDRFSARQFPNYSSELNVNALLLGDSALYLCASSFGQSSQPQHFGDGTRLSIL.

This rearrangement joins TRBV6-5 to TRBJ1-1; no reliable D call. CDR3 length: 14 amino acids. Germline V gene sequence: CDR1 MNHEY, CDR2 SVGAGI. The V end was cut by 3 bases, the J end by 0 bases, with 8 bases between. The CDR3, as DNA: TGTGCCAGCAGTTATAGTACGATGAACACTGAAGCTTTCTTT. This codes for CASSYSTMNTEAFF.

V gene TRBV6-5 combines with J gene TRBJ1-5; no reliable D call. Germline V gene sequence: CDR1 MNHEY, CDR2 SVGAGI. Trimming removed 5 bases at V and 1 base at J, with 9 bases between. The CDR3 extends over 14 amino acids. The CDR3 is CASSPVVSNQPQHF. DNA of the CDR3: TGTGCCAGCAGTCCGGTTGTAAGCAATCAGCCCCAGCATTTT.